The 7 T cell receptor beta chains below were found in one sample sequenced in a study of cytomegalovirus exposure and HLA in healthy donors. The PCR used 60 Vbeta and 13 Jbeta primers. TCRdb keeps only in-frame clones here, not all; method: immunoSEQ multiplex PCR. The repertoire holds about 270,000 clones, with roughly 85% as singletons. The specimen was PBMCs. Source of these receptors: a man aged 35 to 55 in good health and CMV-seropositive.

Note on this clone: Other DNA sequences in the same sample also yield this CDR3. V gene TRBV14 combines with J gene TRBJ2-5, with TRBD2 as a possible D gene (5 bases). The CDR3 is made up of 14 amino acids. The V gene lost 3 bases and the J gene lost 1 base, with 9 bases spanning the gap. Germline CDR1 SGHDN, CDR2 FVKESK. The CDR3 coding sequence is TGTGCCAGCAGCCAGGGAGCGCCCCAAGAGACCCAGTACTTC. As protein: CASSQGAPQETQYF.

V and J are TRBV11-2 and TRBJ2-5; tentatively, D is TRBD2 (6 bases). Germline-derived CDR1 and CDR2 are SGHAT and FQNNGV. Trimming removed 1 base at V and 4 bases at J, with 10 bases between. CDR3 length: 14 residues. The CDR3 is CASSLGVGGETQYF. CDR3 coding DNA: TGTGCCAGCAGCTTAGGTGTGGGGGGAGAGACCCAGTACTTC. Variable domain in full (rest from reference TRBV11-2 and TRBJ2-5): EAGVAQSPRYKIIEKRQSVAFWCNPISGHATLYWYQQILGQGPKLLIQFQNNGVVDDSQLPKDRFSAERLKGVDSTLKIQPAKLEDSAVYLCASSLGVGGETQYFGPGTRLLVL.

The V call is TRBV5-6, the J call TRBJ2-1, with 7 bases aligning to TRBD1. CDR3 length: 11 amino acids. The J segment lost 16 bases and the V segment lost 3 bases, leaving 7 bases of the junction unmatched. Germline CDR1 is SGHDT and CDR2 is YYEEEE. This CDR3 is CASSYNGQAFF. The CDR3 DNA sequence: TGTGCCAGCAGCTACAACGGACAGGCCTTCTTC.

The CDR3 nucleotides are TGTGCCAGCGGTGGAGGGACAGGGCCCTCTGGAAACACCATATATTTT. Translating it yields CASGGGTGPSGNTIYF. The chain couples TRBV2 to TRBJ1-3; 9 bases agree with TRBD1. V was clipped by 8 bases and J by 0 bases; unmatched bases: 8. Germline V CDR1 and CDR2: SNHLY, FYNNEI. This CDR3 is built from 16 residues.

This chain links TRBV18 with TRBJ2-5; 13 positions match TRBD2. CDR1 is KGHSH, CDR2 LQKENI, per germline. The CDR3 covers 15 residues. The junction had 2 bases not matched to a gene; V was cut back by 6 bases and J by 1 base. CDR3 DNA sequence: TGTGCCAGCTCCGGGACTAGCGGGGCCCAAGAGACCCAGTACTTC. Protein: CASSGTSGAQETQYF.

The V gene is TRBV2, the J gene TRBJ1-5; D is unclear. Trimming stripped 1 base from V and 7 bases from J, with 26 bases between. Germline CDR1 and CDR2: SNHLY and FYNNEI. The CDR3 is 19 residues long. The DNA for the CDR3 is TGTGCCAGCAGTGAAGGGGAAATATGGCAGGCGGAGGCTCGGCAGCCCCAGCATTTT. Residues: CASSEGEIWQAEARQPQHF.

V is TRBV11-2 and J is TRBJ1-1; maybe TRBD1 (5 bases). Per germline, CDR1 SGHAT and CDR2 FQNNGV. The CDR3 spans 14 residues. Trimming pared 5 bases from V and 6 bases from J, leaving 16 bases between. The CDR3 region has the DNA TGTGCCAGCAGCCAGCCAGGGAGGGGTTCTGAAGCTTTCTTT. Translated: CASSQPGRGSEAFF.